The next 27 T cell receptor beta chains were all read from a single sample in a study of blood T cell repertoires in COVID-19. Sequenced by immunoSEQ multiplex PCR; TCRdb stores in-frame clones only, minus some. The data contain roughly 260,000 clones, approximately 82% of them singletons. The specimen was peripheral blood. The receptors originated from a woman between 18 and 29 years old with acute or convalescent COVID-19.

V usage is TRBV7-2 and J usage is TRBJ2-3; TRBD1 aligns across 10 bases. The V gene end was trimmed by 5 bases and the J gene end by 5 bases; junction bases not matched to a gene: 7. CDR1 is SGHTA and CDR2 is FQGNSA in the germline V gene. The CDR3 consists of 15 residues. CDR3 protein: CASSLWTGGEDTQYF. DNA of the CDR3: TGTGCCAGCAGCCTCTGGACAGGGGGGGAAGATACGCAGTATTTT.

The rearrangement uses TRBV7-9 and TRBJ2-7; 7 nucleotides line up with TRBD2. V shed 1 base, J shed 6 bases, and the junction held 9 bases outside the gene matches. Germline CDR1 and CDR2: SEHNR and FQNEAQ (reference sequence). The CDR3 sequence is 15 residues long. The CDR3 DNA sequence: TGTGCCAGCAGCTTAGGGCCAGGACTAGGCTCCGAGCAGTACTTC. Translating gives CASSLGPGLGSEQYF.

The CDR3 here is CASSLMGGVNYGYTF. The CDR3, as DNA: TGTGCCAGCAGTTTAATGGGGGGGGTTAACTATGGCTACACCTTC. This chain connects TRBV27 to TRBJ1-2, with TRBD1 as a possible D gene (5 bases). Trimming pared 2 bases from V and 1 base from J, leaving 11 bases between. The CDR3 runs to 15 residues. The germline CDR1 and CDR2 sequences are MNHEY and SMNVEV (reference sequence).

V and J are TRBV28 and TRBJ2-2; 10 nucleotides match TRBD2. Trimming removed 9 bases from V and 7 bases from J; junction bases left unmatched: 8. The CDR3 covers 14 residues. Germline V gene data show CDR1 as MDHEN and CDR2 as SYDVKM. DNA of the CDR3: TGTGCCAGTGAACTAGCGGGACATGTCGGGGAGCTGTTTTTT. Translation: CASELAGHVGELFF.

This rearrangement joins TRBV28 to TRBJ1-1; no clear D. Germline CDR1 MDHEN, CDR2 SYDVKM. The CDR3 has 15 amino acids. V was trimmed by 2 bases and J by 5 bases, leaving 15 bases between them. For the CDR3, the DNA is TGTGCCAGCAGTTTAATTGGCAGACTAAAGACTGAAGCTTTCTTT. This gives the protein CASSLIGRLKTEAFF.

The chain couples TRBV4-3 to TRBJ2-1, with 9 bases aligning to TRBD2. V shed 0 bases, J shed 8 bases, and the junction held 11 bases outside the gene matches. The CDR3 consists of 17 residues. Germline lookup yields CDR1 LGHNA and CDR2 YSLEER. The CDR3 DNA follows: TGCGCCAGCAGCCAAGACGGTAGCGGGAGTATCTTCCATGAGCAGTTCTTC. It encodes CASSQDGSGSIFHEQFF.

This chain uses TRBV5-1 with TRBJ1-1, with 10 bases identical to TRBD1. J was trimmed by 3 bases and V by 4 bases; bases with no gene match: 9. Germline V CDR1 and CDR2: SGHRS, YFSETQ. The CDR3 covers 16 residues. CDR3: CASSPGRQGAYTEAFF. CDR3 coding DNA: TGCGCCAGCAGCCCCGGGCGACAGGGGGCCTACACTGAAGCTTTCTTT.

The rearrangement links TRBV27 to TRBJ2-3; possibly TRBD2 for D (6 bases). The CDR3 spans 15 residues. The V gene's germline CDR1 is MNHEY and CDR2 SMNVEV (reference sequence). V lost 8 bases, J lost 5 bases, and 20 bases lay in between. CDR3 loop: CASQSPMGGVDTQYF. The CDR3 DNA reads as TGTGCCAGCCAGTCCCCTATGGGCGGGGTAGATACGCAGTATTTT.

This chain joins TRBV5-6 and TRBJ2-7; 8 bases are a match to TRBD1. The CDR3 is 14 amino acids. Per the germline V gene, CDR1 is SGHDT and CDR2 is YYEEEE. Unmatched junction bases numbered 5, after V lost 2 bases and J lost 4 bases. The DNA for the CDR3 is TGTGCCAGCAGCTTAGGGACAGGTATATACGAGCAGTACTTC. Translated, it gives CASSLGTGIYEQYF.

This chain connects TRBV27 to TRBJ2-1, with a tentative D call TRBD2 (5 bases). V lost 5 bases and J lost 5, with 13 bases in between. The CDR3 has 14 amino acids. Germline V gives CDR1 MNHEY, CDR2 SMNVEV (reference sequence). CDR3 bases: TGTGCCAGCAGTAAAAACGGACTGAACAATGAGCAGTTCTTC. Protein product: CASSKNGLNNEQFF.

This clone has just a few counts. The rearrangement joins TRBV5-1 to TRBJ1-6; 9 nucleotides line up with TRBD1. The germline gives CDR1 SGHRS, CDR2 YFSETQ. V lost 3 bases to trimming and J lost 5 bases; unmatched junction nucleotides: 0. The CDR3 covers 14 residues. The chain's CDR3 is CASSWTGDNSPLHF. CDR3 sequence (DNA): TGCGCCAGCAGCTGGACAGGGGATAATTCACCCCTCCACTTT.

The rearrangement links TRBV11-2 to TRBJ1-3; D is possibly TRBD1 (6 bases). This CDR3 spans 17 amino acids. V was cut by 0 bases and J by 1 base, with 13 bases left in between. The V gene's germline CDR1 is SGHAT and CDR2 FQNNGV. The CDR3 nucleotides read TGTGCCAGCAGCTTAGATTGGACAGCCTATTCTGGAAACACCATATATTTT. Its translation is CASSLDWTAYSGNTIYF.

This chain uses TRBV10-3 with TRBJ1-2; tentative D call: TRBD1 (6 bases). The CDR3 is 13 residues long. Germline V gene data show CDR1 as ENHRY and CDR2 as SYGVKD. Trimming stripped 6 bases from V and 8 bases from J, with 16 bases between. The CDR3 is CAISPADRAGYTF. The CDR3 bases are TGTGCCATCAGCCCGGCGGACAGAGCGGGCTACACCTTC.

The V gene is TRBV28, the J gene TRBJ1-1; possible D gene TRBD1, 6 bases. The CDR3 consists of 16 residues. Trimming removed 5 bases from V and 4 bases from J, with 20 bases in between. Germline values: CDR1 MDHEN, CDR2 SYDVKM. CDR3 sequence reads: CASSPLGRGPGTEAFF. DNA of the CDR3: TGTGCCAGCAGTCCCCTGGGCAGGGGTCCGGGCACTGAAGCTTTCTTT.

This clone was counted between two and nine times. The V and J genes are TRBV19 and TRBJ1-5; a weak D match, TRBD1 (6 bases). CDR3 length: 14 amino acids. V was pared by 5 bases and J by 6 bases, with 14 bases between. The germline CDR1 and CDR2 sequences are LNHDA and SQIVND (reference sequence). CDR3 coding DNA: TGTGCCAGTAGTCCACAGGGAGATGGTCAGCCCCAGCATTTT. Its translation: CASSPQGDGQPQHF.

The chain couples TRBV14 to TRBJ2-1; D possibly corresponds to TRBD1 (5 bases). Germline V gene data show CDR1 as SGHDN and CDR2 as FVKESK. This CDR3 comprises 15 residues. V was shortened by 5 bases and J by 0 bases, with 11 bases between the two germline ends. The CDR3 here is CASSGASSSYNEQFF. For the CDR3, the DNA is TGTGCCAGCAGCGGGGCCTCGAGCTCCTACAATGAGCAGTTCTTC.

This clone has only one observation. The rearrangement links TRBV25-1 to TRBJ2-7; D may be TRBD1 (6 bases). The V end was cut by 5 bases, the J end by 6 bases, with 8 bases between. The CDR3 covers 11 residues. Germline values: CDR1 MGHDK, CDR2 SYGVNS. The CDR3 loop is CASSSGAEQYF. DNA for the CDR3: TGTGCCAGCAGTTCAGGGGCCGAGCAGTACTTC.

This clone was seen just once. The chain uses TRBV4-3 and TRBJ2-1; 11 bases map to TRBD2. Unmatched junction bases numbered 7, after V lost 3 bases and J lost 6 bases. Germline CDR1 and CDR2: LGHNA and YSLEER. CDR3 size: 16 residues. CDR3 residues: CASSQTLAGVFNEQFF. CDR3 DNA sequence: TGCGCCAGCAGCCAGACACTAGCGGGAGTGTTCAATGAGCAGTTCTTC.

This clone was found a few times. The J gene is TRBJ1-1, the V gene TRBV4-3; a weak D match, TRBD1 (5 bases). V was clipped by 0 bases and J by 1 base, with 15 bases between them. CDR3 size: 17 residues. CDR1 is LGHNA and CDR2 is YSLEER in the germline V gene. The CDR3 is CASSQDFPGLPNTEAFF. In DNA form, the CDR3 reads TGCGCCAGCAGCCAAGATTTCCCAGGGCTACCGAACACTGAAGCTTTCTTT.

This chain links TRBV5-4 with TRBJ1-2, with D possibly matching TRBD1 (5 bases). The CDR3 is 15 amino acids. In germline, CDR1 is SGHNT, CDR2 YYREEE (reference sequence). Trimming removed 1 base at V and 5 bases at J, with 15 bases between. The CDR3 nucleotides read TGTGCCAGCAGCTTGTTAGGGGCCCCGGAGTATGGCTACACCTTC. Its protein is CASSLLGAPEYGYTF.

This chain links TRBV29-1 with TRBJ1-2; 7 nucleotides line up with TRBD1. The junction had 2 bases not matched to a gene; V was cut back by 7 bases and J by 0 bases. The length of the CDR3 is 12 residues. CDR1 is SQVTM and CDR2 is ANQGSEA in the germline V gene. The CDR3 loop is CSGGQANYGYTF. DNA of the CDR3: TGCAGCGGTGGACAGGCTAACTATGGCTACACCTTC.

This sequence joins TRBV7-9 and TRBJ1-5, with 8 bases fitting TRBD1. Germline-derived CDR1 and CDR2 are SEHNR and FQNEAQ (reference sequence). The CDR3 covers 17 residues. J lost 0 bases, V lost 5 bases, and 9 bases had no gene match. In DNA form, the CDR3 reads TGTGCCAGCAGCGGTACACAGGGGGAGGATAGCAATCAGCCCCAGCATTTT. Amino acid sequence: CASSGTQGEDSNQPQHF.

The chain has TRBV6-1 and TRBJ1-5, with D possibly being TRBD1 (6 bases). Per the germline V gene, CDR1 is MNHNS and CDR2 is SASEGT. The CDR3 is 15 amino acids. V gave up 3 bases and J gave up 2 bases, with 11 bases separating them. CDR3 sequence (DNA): TGTGCCAGCAGTGATCATTCAGGGGGCAATCAGCCCCAGCATTTT. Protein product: CASSDHSGGNQPQHF.

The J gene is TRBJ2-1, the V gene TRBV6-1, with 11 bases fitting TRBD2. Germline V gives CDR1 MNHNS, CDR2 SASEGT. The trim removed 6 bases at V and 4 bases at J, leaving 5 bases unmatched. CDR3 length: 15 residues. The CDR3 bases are TGTGCCAGCAGGACCGGGACTAGCGGTTACAATGAGCAGTTCTTC. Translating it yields CASRTGTSGYNEQFF.

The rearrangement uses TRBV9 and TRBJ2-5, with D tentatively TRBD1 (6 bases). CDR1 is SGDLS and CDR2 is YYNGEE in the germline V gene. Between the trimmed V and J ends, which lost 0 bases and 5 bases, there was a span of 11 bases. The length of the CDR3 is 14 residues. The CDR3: CASSVAGVGETQYF. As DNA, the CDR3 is TGTGCCAGCAGCGTAGCAGGGGTGGGGGAGACCCAGTACTTC.

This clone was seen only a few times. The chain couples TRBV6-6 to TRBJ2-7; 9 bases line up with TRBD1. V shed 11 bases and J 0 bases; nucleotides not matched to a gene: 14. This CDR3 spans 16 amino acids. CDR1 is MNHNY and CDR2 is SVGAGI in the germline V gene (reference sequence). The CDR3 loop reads CASGTGNTKSSYEQYF. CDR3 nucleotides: TGTGCCTCCGGGACAGGGAATACTAAGAGCTCCTACGAGCAGTACTTC.

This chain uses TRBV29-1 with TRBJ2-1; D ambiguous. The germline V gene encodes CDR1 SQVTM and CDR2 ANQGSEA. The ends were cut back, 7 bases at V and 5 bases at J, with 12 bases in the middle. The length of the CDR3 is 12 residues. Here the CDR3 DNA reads TGCAGCGCCACACCTCTGGACAATGAGCAGTTCTTC. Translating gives CSATPLDNEQFF.